The clone carrying this TCR beta chain was seen a single time. Using immunoSEQ multiplex PCR, the repertoire was profiled, and TCRdb retains in-frame clones only, with some absent. Among under 300,000 clones listed, more than 80% were seen once. Germline V gene lookup returns CDR1 SGHRS and CDR2 YFSETQ. With V trimmed by 5 bases and J by 5 bases, 13 bases remained unmatched. The CDR3 extends over 15 amino acids. The sample originates from a study of blood T cell repertoires in COVID-19. Turning to the study itself: Acute and convalescent COVID-19 specimens originated in the United States, Italy and Spain. Sources were T cells, B-cell-depleted T cells, or PBMCs; the material itself was cDNA or gDNA.

The study assigned cohorts using participant-reported clinical history. V gene TRBV5-1 combines with J gene TRBJ2-7; 7 bases map to TRBD2. Specimen: PBMCs or T cells enriched from blood (not recorded which). This sequence originates from a woman aged 18 to 35 who had recovered from COVID-19. CDR3 coding DNA: TGCGCCAGCAGTCCCACCGGGACTACGCCCAACGAGCAGTACTTC. This gives the protein CASSPTGTTPNEQYF.